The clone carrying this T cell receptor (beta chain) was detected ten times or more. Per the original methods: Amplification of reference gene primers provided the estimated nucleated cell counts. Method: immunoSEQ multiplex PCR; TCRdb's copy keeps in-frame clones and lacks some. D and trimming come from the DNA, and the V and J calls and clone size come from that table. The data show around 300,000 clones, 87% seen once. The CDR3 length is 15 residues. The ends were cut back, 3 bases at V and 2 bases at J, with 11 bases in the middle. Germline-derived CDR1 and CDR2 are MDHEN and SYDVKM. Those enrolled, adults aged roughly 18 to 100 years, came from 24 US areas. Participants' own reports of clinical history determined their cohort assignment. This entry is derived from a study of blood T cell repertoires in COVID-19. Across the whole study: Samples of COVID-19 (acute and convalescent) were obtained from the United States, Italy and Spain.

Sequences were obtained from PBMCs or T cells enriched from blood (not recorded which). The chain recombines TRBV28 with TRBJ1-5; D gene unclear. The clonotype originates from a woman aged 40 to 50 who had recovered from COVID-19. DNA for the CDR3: TGTGCCAGCAGTTTTCGGGCCGGGGGCAATCAGCCCCAGCATTTT. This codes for CASSFRAGGNQPQHF.